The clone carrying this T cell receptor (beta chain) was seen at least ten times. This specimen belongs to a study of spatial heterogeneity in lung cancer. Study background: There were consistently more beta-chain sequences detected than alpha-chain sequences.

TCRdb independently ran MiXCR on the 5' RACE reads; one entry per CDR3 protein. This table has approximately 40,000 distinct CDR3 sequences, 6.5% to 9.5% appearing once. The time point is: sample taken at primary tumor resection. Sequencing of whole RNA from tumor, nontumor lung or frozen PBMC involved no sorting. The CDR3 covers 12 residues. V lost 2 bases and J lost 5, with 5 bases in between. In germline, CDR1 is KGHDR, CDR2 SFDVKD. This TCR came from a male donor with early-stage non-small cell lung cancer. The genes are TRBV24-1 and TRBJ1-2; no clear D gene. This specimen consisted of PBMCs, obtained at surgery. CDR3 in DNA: TGTGCCACCAGTGATTACAGTTATGGCTACACCTTC. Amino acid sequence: CATSDYSYGYTF.